Described below is a single T cell receptor beta chain sequence and its context. V lost 5 bases to trimming and J lost 4 bases, with 7 bases between them. CDR1 is WSHSY, CDR2 SAAADI, per germline. The CDR3 is 12 amino acids. The data were obtained in a study of shared clonotypes between healthy human individuals. The method was immunoSEQ multiplex PCR; TCRdb's version includes in-frame clones alone and lacks a portion of them. The table has some 1,400,000 clones, around 97% seen once. Sequences were obtained from naive CD4+ T cells sorted from blood. Subset in this sample: CD45RA+ positively selected. The rearrangement links TRBV10-2 to TRBJ2-3, with no clear D. The clonotype originates from a man between 25 and 39 years old in good health. CDR3 protein: CASSWNADTQYF. The CDR3 DNA is TGCGCCAGCAGTTGGAACGCAGATACGCAGTATTTT.